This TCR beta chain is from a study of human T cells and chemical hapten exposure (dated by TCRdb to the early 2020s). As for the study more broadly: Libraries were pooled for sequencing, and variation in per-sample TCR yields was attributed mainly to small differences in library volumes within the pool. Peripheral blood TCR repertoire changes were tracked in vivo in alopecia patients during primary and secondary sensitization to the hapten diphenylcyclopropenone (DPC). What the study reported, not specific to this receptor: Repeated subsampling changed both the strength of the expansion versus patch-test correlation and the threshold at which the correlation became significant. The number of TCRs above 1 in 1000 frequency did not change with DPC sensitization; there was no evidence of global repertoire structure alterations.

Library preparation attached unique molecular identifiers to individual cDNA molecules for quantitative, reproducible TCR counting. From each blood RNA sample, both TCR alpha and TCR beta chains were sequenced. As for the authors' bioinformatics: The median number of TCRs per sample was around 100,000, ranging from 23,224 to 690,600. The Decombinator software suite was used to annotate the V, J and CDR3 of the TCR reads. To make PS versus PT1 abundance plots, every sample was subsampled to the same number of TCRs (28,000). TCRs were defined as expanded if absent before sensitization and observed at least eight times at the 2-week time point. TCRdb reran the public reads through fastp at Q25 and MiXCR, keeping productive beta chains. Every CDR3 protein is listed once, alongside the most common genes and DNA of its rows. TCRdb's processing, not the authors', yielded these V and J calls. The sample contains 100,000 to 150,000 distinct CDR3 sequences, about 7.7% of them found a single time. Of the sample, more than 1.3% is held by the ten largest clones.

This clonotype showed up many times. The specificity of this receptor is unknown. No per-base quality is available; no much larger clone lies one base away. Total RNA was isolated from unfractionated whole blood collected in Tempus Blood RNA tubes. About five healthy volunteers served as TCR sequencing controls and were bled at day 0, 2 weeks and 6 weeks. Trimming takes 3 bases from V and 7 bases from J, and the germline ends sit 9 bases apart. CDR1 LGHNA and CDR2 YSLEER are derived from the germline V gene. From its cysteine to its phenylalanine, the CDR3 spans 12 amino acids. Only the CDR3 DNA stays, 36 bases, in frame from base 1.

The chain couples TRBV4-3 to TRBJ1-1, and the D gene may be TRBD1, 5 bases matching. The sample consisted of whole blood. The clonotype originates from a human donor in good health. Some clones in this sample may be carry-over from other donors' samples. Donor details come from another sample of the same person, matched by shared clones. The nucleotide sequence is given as TGCGCCAGCAGCCACCGGGACGGTGAAGCTTTCTTT. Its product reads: CASSHRDGEAFF.